This TCR beta chain was captured in a study of blood T cell repertoires in COVID-19. For the study at large: T cells, B-cell-depleted T cells, or PBMCs provided the cDNA or gDNA that served as material.

This CDR3 has 13 amino acids. In germline, CDR1 is GTSNPN, CDR2 SVGIG (reference sequence). V dropped 3 bases and J dropped 6; count of bases not matched to a gene: 4. Data came from immunoSEQ multiplex PCR; TCRdb stores just in-frame clones and leaves some out. The sample holds around 100,000 clones, over 75% seen once. V is TRBV30 and J is TRBJ2-1; 8 nucleotides align to TRBD2. Sequenced input: peripheral blood. This clonotype originated in a woman at least 80 years old with acute or convalescent COVID-19. CDR3 DNA: TGTGCCTGGAGCAGCGGGGGTGTCAATGAGCAGTTCTTC. Its protein product is CAWSSGGVNEQFF.